The rows below give T cell receptor beta chains drawn from one sample of a study of radiotherapy plus CTLA-4 blockade in lung cancer. The assay was immunoSEQ multiplex PCR, and TCRdb's table has in-frame clones only and misses some. In the table there are tens of thousands of clones, more than 60% of which are singletons. Sequenced here: peripheral blood, sampled from a patient treated with radiotherapy plus ipilimumab. Every receptor here comes from a human donor with non-small cell lung cancer who had stable disease on radiotherapy plus ipilimumab. CDR3s include the opening cysteine and the closing phenylalanine or tryptophan. A D gene is named only where the DNA matches it firmly. Expanded clones are given a class, and other clones once, few, many or no size at all.

V	J	size	D	CDR3	DNA
TRBV7-2	TRBJ2-3	NA	NA	CASSPSKLMQYF	TGTGCCAGCAGCCCGAGCAAGTTGATGCAGTATTTT
TRBV27	TRBJ2-4	few	NA	CASSGSGGSVGGIQYF	TGTGCCAGCAGCGGCAGTGGGGGGTCCGTCGGTGGCATTCAGTACTTC
TRBV6-6	TRBJ1-5	NA	TRBD1	CASRWTGDQPQHF	TGTGCCAGCCGATGGACAGGGGATCAGCCCCAGCATTTT
TRBV6-1	TRBJ1-1	NA	TRBD1	CASTWDSPWLAFF	TGTGCCAGCACGTGGGACAGCCCGTGGCTAGCTTTCTTT
TRBV10-3	TRBJ2-2	NA	TRBD1	CAVQQGSTTGELFF	TGTGCCGTACAACAGGGGTCAACCACCGGGGAGCTGTTTTTT
TRBV11-3	TRBJ2-2	NA	NA	CASTRTSANTGELFF	TGTGCCAGCACCCGGACATCCGCGAACACCGGGGAGCTGTTTTTT
TRBV5-1	TRBJ2-7	few	TRBD1	CASSFSQGANEQYF	TGCGCCAGCAGCTTTTCGCAGGGGGCGAACGAGCAGTACTTC
TRBV5-5	TRBJ2-7	NA	NA	CASTVTGTSSYEQYF	TGTGCCAGCACCGTGACAGGGACTTCCTCCTACGAGCAGTACTTC
TRBV27	TRBJ2-1	NA	TRBD1	CASSAPPGTAFF	TGTGCCAGCAGCGCTCCCCCCGGGACAGCCTTCTTC
TRBV27	TRBJ2-7	NA	NA	CASSSVGQNYEQYF	TGTGCCAGCAGTTCCGTAGGACAGAATTACGAGCAGTACTTC
TRBV7-9	TRBJ2-2	NA	TRBD1	CASGDDDRVESGELFF	TGTGCCAGCGGGGATGATGACAGGGTTGAGTCCGGGGAGCTGTTTTTT
TRBV6-4	TRBJ2-3	NA	NA	CASSDGPSTDTQYF	TGTGCCAGCAGTGACGGGCCCAGCACAGATACGCAGTATTTT
TRBV19	TRBJ1-1	NA	TRBD1	CASSILRTGETEAFF	TGTGCCAGTAGTATCCTCCGGACAGGGGAAACTGAAGCTTTCTTT
TRBV5-1	TRBJ1-1	NA	NA	CASSPGTPAAEAFF	TGCGCCAGCAGCCCCGGGACACCCGCTGCTGAAGCTTTCTTT
TRBV14	TRBJ2-7	NA	TRBD1	CASSQGDRDVYEQYF	TGTGCCAGCAGCCAAGGGGACAGGGATGTCTACGAGCAGTACTTC
TRBV2	TRBJ2-5	NA	NA	CASSETTWGGRETQYF	TGTGCCAGCAGTGAAACTACATGGGGAGGAAGGGAGACCCAGTACTTC
TRBV9	TRBJ2-5	NA	NA	CASSVLRGGETQYF	TGTGCCAGCAGCGTCCTCAGGGGTGGGGAGACCCAGTACTTC
TRBV4-2	TRBJ1-1	NA	NA	CASSPVGANTEAFF	TGTGCCAGCAGCCCCGTAGGGGCCAACACTGAAGCTTTCTTT
TRBV19	TRBJ1-3	NA	TRBD1	CASRPVTQGAGNTIYF	TGTGCCAGTAGACCCGTCACACAGGGGGCTGGAAACACCATATATTTT
TRBV5-6	TRBJ2-4	NA	NA	CASSPSWASKNIQYF	TGTGCCAGCAGCCCTTCGTGGGCTTCCAAAAACATTCAGTACTTC
TRBV30	TRBJ1-1	NA	NA	CAWSVRGWAFF	TGTGCCTGGAGTGTACGGGGGTGGGCTTTCTTT
TRBV6-6	TRBJ2-7	once	NA	CASSYPSDRLEAEQYF	TGTGCCAGCAGTTACCCTTCCGACCGTTTAGAGGCCGAGCAGTACTTC
TRBV2	TRBJ2-5	NA	TRBD1	CASDRVTMETQYF	TGTGCCAGCGACAGGGTAACGATGGAGACCCAGTACTTC
TRBV7-9	TRBJ2-3	NA	TRBD1	CASRPNRGPSTDTQYF	TGTGCCAGCAGACCCAACAGGGGGCCAAGCACAGATACGCAGTATTTT
TRBV27	TRBJ1-6	NA	NA	CASSPGTSSRALHF	TGTGCCAGCAGTCCTGGGACTTCTAGTAGGGCCCTCCACTTT
TRBV7-9	TRBJ1-4	once	NA	CASSQGLGSNEKLFF	TGTGCCAGCAGTCAGGGGCTCGGGTCTAATGAAAAACTGTTTTTT
TRBV18	TRBJ1-1	NA	NA	CASSSGTQLVNTEAFF	TGTGCCAGCTCGTCGGGGACACAGCTCGTGAACACTGAAGCTTTCTTT
TRBV6-1	TRBJ2-7	once	TRBD2	CASSEAASGLGYEQYF	TGTGCCAGCAGTGAAGCGGCTAGCGGGTTAGGTTACGAGCAGTACTTC
TRBV5-1	TRBJ2-2	NA	NA	CASSEQGFSGELFF	TGCGCCAGCAGCGAACAGGGTTTTTCCGGGGAGCTGTTTTTT
TRBV19	TRBJ1-2	NA	NA	CASSMRRGYGYTF	TGTGCCAGTAGTATGAGAAGAGGCTATGGCTACACCTTC
TRBV6-1	TRBJ2-7	NA	TRBD2	CASGRGGGYEQYF	TGTGCCAGCGGGCGGGGGGGAGGATACGAGCAGTACTTC
TRBV5-4	TRBJ1-2	once	NA	CASSWGRIMGYTF	TGTGCCAGCAGCTGGGGGCGGATCATGGGCTACACCTTC
TRBV5-6	TRBJ2-1	once	TRBD2	CASSFGSSGLAGEQFF	TGTGCCAGCAGCTTTGGCTCGTCGGGACTAGCGGGGGAGCAGTTCTTC
TRBV11-2	TRBJ2-5	NA	TRBD1	CASSYRQGGETQYF	TGTGCCAGCAGCTATCGACAGGGCGGAGAGACCCAGTACTTC
TRBV6-1	TRBJ1-2	NA	NA	CASSEGTATGRYGYTF	TGTGCCAGCAGTGAGGGGACCGCAACAGGGCGGTATGGCTACACCTTC
TRBV10-2	TRBJ2-3	large	TRBD2	CASSDSGGRTDTQYF	TGCGCCAGCAGTGATAGCGGGGGGCGCACAGATACGCAGTATTTT
TRBV4-1	TRBJ2-2	NA	NA	CASSQDDPGTSNTGELFF	TGCGCCAGCAGCCAAGACGACCCCGGGACATCGAACACCGGGGAGCTGTTTTTT
TRBV9	TRBJ2-5	NA	TRBD2	CASSENSGAQETQYF	TGTGCCAGCAGCGAAAATAGCGGGGCTCAAGAGACCCAGTACTTC
TRBV19	TRBJ2-1	NA	TRBD1	CASQDRALGHNEQFF	TGTGCCAGTCAGGACAGGGCTCTTGGTCACAATGAGCAGTTCTTC
TRBV6-4	TRBJ1-5	few	NA	CASSETHGGSQPQHF	TGTGCCAGCAGTGAAACCCACGGGGGTAGTCAGCCCCAGCATTTT
TRBV5-4	TRBJ2-7	NA	NA	CASSQRYEQYF	TGTGCCAGCAGCCAACGGTACGAGCAGTACTTC
TRBV18	TRBJ1-2	few	TRBD1	CASSRDSQNYGYTF	TGTGCCAGCTCACGGGACAGCCAAAACTATGGCTACACCTTC
TRBV20-1	TRBJ2-7	NA	TRBD1	CSAGDRGEQYF	TGCAGTGCTGGGGACAGGGGAGAGCAGTACTTC
TRBV7-9	TRBJ2-5	NA	NA	CASSLGGREQETQYF	TGTGCCAGCAGCTTAGGTGGCAGGGAACAAGAGACCCAGTACTTC
TRBV5-1	TRBJ2-5	NA	TRBD2	CASSLGTSNRQETQYF	TGCGCCAGCAGCCTCGGGACTAGCAACCGACAAGAGACCCAGTACTTC
TRBV7-6	TRBJ2-7	few	NA	CASSETGYYEQYF	TGTGCCAGCAGCGAAACGGGGTACTACGAGCAGTACTTC
TRBV7-9	TRBJ1-1	few	NA	CASRGALNTEAFF	TGTGCCAGCCGCGGGGCCCTGAACACTGAAGCTTTCTTT
TRBV6-1	TRBJ1-5	NA	TRBD1	CASPGGDRAAQPQHF	TGTGCCAGCCCCGGGGGGGACAGGGCGGCTCAGCCCCAGCATTTT
TRBV5-1	TRBJ2-7	NA	TRBD2	CASSLAGGLFYEQYF	TGCGCCAGCAGCTTGGCGGGGGGGCTGTTCTACGAGCAGTACTTC
TRBV7-9	TRBJ2-5	NA	TRBD2	CASSTSGGQETQYF	TGTGCCAGCAGTACTAGCGGGGGGCAAGAGACCCAGTACTTC
TRBV2	TRBJ1-1	NA	TRBD1	CASSPRDRGSNTEAFF	TGTGCCAGCAGCCCCCGGGACAGGGGGTCCAACACTGAAGCTTTCTTT
TRBV6-1	TRBJ1-2	NA	NA	CASSEVQGSHGYTF	TGTGCCAGCAGTGAAGTGCAGGGGTCTCACGGCTACACCTTC
TRBV12-5	TRBJ1-6	few	NA	CASGSNFLTYNSPLHF	TGTGCTAGTGGTTCGAATTTTCTTACATATAATTCACCCCTCCACTTT
TRBV11-2	TRBJ2-3	NA	NA	CASSVWLGGASTDTQYF	TGTGCCAGCAGCGTATGGTTAGGGGGTGCTAGCACAGATACGCAGTATTTT
TRBV14	TRBJ2-1	NA	NA	CASRRDTSSYNEQFF	TGTGCCAGCAGAAGGGACACTAGCTCCTACAATGAGCAGTTCTTC
TRBV9	TRBJ2-1	NA	TRBD2	CASSVVSGGTYGDEQFF	TGTGCCAGCAGCGTAGTTAGCGGGGGCACCTACGGGGATGAGCAGTTCTTC
TRBV19	TRBJ2-4	NA	NA	CASSIVVGGGRNLAKNIQYF	TGTGCCAGTAGTATAGTGGTTGGTGGCGGCCGAAATCTAGCCAAAAACATTCAGTACTTC